Below are 21 T cell receptor beta chains sequenced from a single sample in a study of blood T cell repertoires in COVID-19. Data came from immunoSEQ multiplex PCR; TCRdb stores just in-frame clones and leaves some out. In the table there are roughly 160,000 clones, more than 65% of which are singletons. Sequencing used PBMCs or T cells enriched from blood (not recorded which). Receptor source: a man aged 60 to 75 who had recovered from COVID-19.

This clone was recorded once. V and J are TRBV28 and TRBJ2-2, with TRBD2 matching over 9 bases. Trimming at V came to 11 bases and at J to 1 base, leaving 5 bases not matched to a gene. CDR3 length: 14 residues. Germline CDR1 reads MDHEN; CDR2 reads SYDVKM. CDR3 sequence reads: CAGKAGGNTGELFF. The CDR3 coding sequence is TGTGCCGGTAAAGCGGGAGGGAACACCGGGGAGCTGTTTTTT. The full variable domain, in which reference TRBV28 and TRBJ2-2 provide the parts outside the CDR3, is DVKVTQSSRYLVKRTGEKVFLECVQDMDHENMFWYRQDPGLGLRLIYFSYDVKMKEKGDIPEGYSVSREKKERFSLILESASTNQTSMYLCAGKAGGNTGELFFGEGSRLTVL.

The chain links TRBV5-6 to TRBJ1-5; 9 bases are shared with TRBD1. The ends lost 1 base at V and 2 bases at J; junction bases unmatched: 4. CDR3 length equals 16 residues. Per the germline V gene, CDR1 is SGHDT and CDR2 is YYEEEE. CDR3 amino acids: CASSLTGGAGNQPQHF. The CDR3 DNA follows: TGTGCCAGCAGCTTGACAGGGGGCGCTGGCAATCAGCCCCAGCATTTT.

The genes are TRBV5-1 and TRBJ2-1, with D maybe TRBD2 (5 bases). The V and J ends lost 6 bases and 6 bases respectively, with 13 bases between them. The germline gives CDR1 SGHRS, CDR2 YFSETQ. The CDR3 loop spans 13 amino acids. The CDR3 is CASTHPAGNEQFF. The CDR3, as DNA: TGCGCCAGCACTCATCCGGCGGGCAATGAGCAGTTCTTC. The full variable domain, in which reference TRBV5-1 and TRBJ2-1 provide the parts outside the CDR3, is KAGVTQTPRYLIKTRGQQVTLSCSPISGHRSVSWYQQTPGQGLQFLFEYFSETQRNKGNFPGRFSGRQFSNSRSEMNVSTLELGDSALYLCASTHPAGNEQFFGPGTRLTVL.

The chain recombines TRBV10-3 with TRBJ2-2, with D perhaps matching TRBD1 (6 bases). The CDR3 contains 19 residues. Trimming stripped 0 bases from V and 3 bases from J, with 20 bases between. CDR1 is ENHRY and CDR2 is SYGVKD in the germline V gene. This CDR3 is CAISESRAGALSDTGELFF. CDR3 coding DNA: TGTGCCATCAGTGAGTCTAGGGCAGGGGCCCTCTCCGACACCGGGGAGCTGTTTTTT.

The J gene is TRBJ2-4, the V gene TRBV3-1 (or the pseudogene TRBV3-2), with a weak D call TRBD1 (5 bases). The V end lost 1 base, the J end lost 7 bases, and 11 bases lay between the germline ends. Germline lookup yields CDR1 LGHDT and CDR2 YNNKEL (reference sequence). This CDR3 contains 14 residues. CDR3 loop: CASSQAGRANIQYF. Written as DNA, the CDR3 is TGTGCCAGCAGCCAAGCCGGCAGGGCGAACATTCAGTACTTC.

The chain uses TRBV11-2 and TRBJ2-7; unclear D gene. Trimming removed 1 base from V and 3 bases from J, with 13 bases in between. CDR3 size: 15 residues. Germline V gene lookup returns CDR1 SGHAT and CDR2 FQNNGV. The CDR3 loop reads CASSLGMGQIYEQYF. In DNA form, the CDR3 reads TGTGCCAGCAGCTTAGGAATGGGCCAAATCTACGAGCAGTACTTC. Together with reference TRBV11-2 and TRBJ2-7, the CDR3 gives the full variable domain: EAGVAQSPRYKIIEKRQSVAFWCNPISGHATLYWYQQILGQGPKLLIQFQNNGVVDDSQLPKDRFSAERLKGVDSTLKIQPAKLEDSAVYLCASSLGMGQIYEQYFGPGTRLTVT.

This CDR3 is CASGGGRETQYF. CDR3 sequence (DNA): TGTGCCTCTGGGGGGGGTAGGGAGACCCAGTACTTC. V and J are TRBV10-3 and TRBJ2-5, with TRBD2 matching 7 bases. CDR1 is ENHRY and CDR2 is SYGVKD in the germline V gene. There are 12 residues in the CDR3. Unmatched junction bases numbered 8, after V lost 11 bases and J lost 5 bases.

In its sample, this clone is medium-sized. Other DNA sequences in the sample encode the same CDR3. The chain employs TRBV5-1 and TRBJ2-5; weak D call: TRBD1 (6 bases). This CDR3 has 15 amino acids. Germline V CDR1 and CDR2: SGHRS, YFSETQ. Deletions cut 0 bases from V and 4 bases from J, with 13 bases between. The chain's CDR3 is CASSLGEGGRETQYF. The CDR3 bases are TGCGCCAGCAGCTTGGGCGAAGGGGGAAGAGAGACCCAGTACTTC.

The sample holds one count of this clone. The chain is built from TRBV6-5 and TRBJ1-2; D not certain. Germline lookup yields CDR1 MNHEY and CDR2 SVGAGI. Trimming stripped 6 bases from V and 6 bases from J, with 11 bases between. The CDR3 is 12 residues long. CDR3 sequence reads: CASSPLSDGYTF. The CDR3 coding sequence is TGTGCCAGCAGCCCCCTTTCTGATGGCTACACCTTC.

This chain connects TRBV4-2 to TRBJ1-1, with a tentative D call TRBD1 (6 bases). CDR1 and CDR2 from the germline V gene are LGHNA and YNFKEQ. The length of the CDR3 is 17 residues. The V and J ends lost 1 base and 1 base respectively, with 16 bases between them. The CDR3 loop reads CASSQVIRGATNTEAFF. The CDR3 DNA sequence: TGTGCCAGCAGCCAAGTGATACGGGGGGCCACGAACACTGAAGCTTTCTTT.

This clone was counted between two and nine times. This chain links TRBV7-2 with TRBJ2-3, with D possibly TRBD2 on 6 matching bases. The ends were cut back, 5 bases at V and 4 bases at J, with 16 bases in the middle. This CDR3 spans 15 amino acids. CDR1 is SGHTA, CDR2 FQGNSA, per germline. CDR3 loop: CASSPSAERADTQYF. The CDR3 region has the DNA TGTGCCAGCAGCCCTAGCGCAGAGAGAGCAGATACGCAGTATTTT.

The J gene is TRBJ2-4, the V gene TRBV19, with unresolved D. Germline CDR1 is LNHDA and CDR2 is SQIVND (reference sequence). The CDR3 has 21 amino acids. V was trimmed by 3 bases and J by 0 bases, leaving 27 bases between them. The DNA for the CDR3 is TGTGCCAGTAGTATCCGTAGCCTCGCCAGCGTCTCCTTAAAAGCCAAAAACATTCAGTACTTC. It specifies CASSIRSLASVSLKAKNIQYF.

This chain connects TRBV2 to TRBJ1-5, with 9 bases matching TRBD1. The V segment lost 6 bases and the J segment 7 bases; nucleotides outside the gene matches: 7. CDR3 length: 14 residues. Germline CDR1 and CDR2: SNHLY and FYNNEI. Here the CDR3 reads CASSLQGARQPQHF. As DNA, the CDR3 is TGTGCCAGCAGCTTACAGGGGGCAAGGCAGCCCCAGCATTTT. The variable domain in full, completed from reference TRBV2 and TRBJ1-5, reads EPEVTQTPSHQVTQMGQEVILRCVPISNHLYFYWYRQILGQKVEFLVSFYNNEISEKSEIFDDQFSVERPDGSNFTLKIRSTKLEDSAMYFCASSLQGARQPQHFGDGTRLSIL.

This clone was detected once. The chain uses TRBV5-1 and TRBJ2-1; 7 bases agree with TRBD1. Germline V CDR1 and CDR2: SGHRS, YFSETQ. This CDR3 is built from 15 residues. The junction had 8 bases not matched to a gene; V was cut back by 4 bases and J by 4 bases. CDR3 protein: CASSPDRDNYNEQFF. The CDR3 DNA sequence: TGCGCCAGCAGCCCAGACAGGGACAATTACAATGAGCAGTTCTTC.

This chain connects TRBV28 to TRBJ2-7, with TRBD1 matching 7 bases. This CDR3 contains 14 residues. Germline CDR1 is MDHEN and CDR2 is SYDVKM. V trimming: 6 bases; J trimming: 1 base; junction bases outside the gene matches: 6. The CDR3 DNA reads TGTGCCAGCAGCCAGACAGGGCGTTCCTACGAGCAGTACTTC. Amino acid sequence: CASSQTGRSYEQYF.

This clone was observed once. J is TRBJ2-1 and V is TRBV14, with 11 bases aligning to TRBD2. In germline, CDR1 is SGHDN, CDR2 FVKESK. V shed 2 bases and J 1 base; nucleotides not matched to a gene: 1. The length of the CDR3 is 16 residues. The CDR3: CASSQTSGGSYNEQFF. The CDR3 region has the DNA TGTGCCAGCAGCCAAACTAGCGGGGGATCCTACAATGAGCAGTTCTTC.

The rearrangement joins TRBV7-5 to TRBJ1-2; TRBD1 reflects the table's D call only, with no check against the DNA. TRBV7-5 is a pseudogene. This CDR3 region has 15 residues. The CDR3 DNA is TGTGCCAGAAGTATATACCCGCAGGGGGCGAAGGGCTACACCTTC. Its translation: CARSIYPQGAKGYTF.

The chain has TRBV4-2 and TRBJ2-1; maybe TRBD1 (6 bases). Germline V CDR1 and CDR2: LGHNA, YNFKEQ. V dropped 1 base and J dropped 7 bases, with 8 bases sitting between them. This CDR3 contains 13 residues. CDR3 coding DNA: TGTGCCAGCAGCCAAGTTCAGGGGAATGAGCAGTTCTTC. It yields the protein CASSQVQGNEQFF.

V and J are TRBV10-2 and TRBJ1-6, with TRBD1 identical over 12 bases. The CDR3 is 17 residues long. Germline V lookup: CDR1 WSHSY, CDR2 SAAADI. Losses at the gene ends were 5 bases for V and 6 bases for J; bases not matched to a gene: 8. In DNA form, the CDR3 reads TGCGCCAGCAGTAAACCGGGACAGGGGGCTGGTAATTCACCCCTCCACTTT. Its protein is CASSKPGQGAGNSPLHF.

J is TRBJ2-1 and V is TRBV27; perhaps TRBD2 as D (6 bases). V was trimmed by 3 bases and J by 7 bases, leaving 13 bases between them. CDR3 size: 14 residues. CDR1 and CDR2 from the germline V gene are MNHEY and SMNVEV (reference sequence). The CDR3 DNA is TGTGCCAGCAGTTTTACGGAGGGCCGGAATGAGCAGTTCTTC. Protein: CASSFTEGRNEQFF.

On this clone itself: A much larger clone differs by one base, so this may be a read error. Within the sample, other DNA sequences also encode this same CDR3. CDR3: CASSLVGRSYEQYF. DNA for the CDR3: TGTGCCAGCAGCTTGGTCGGGAGGTCCTACGAGCAGTACTTC. The genes are TRBV7-2 and TRBJ2-7; 7 bases agree with TRBD2. Per the germline V gene, CDR1 is SGHTA and CDR2 is FQGNSA. V trimming: 3 bases; J trimming: 1 base; junction bases outside the gene matches: 3. The CDR3 is 14 residues long.